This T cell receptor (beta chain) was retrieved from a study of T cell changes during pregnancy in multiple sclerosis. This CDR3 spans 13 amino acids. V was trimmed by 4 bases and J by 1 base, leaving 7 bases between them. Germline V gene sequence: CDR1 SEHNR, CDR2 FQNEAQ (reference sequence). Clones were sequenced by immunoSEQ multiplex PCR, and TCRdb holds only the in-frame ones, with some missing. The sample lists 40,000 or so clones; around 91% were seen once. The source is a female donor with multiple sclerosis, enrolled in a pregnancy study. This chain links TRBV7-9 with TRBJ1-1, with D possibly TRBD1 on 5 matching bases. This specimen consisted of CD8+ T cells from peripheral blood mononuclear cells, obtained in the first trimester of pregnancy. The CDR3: CASSSTENTEAFF. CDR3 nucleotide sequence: TGTGCCAGCAGCTCGACAGAGAACACTGAAGCTTTCTTT.